The source of this T cell receptor (beta chain) is a study of CD8 T cells in Susac syndrome. About the research overall: There were six sequenced Susac syndrome patients with active disease and about 8 in remission.

Germline CDR1 SEHNR, CDR2 FQNEAQ (reference sequence). The CDR3 consists of 16 residues. The J segment lost 0 bases and the V segment lost 3 bases, leaving 7 bases of the junction unmatched. Random hexamers were used to reverse transcribe the RNA input (about 0.45 to 1 ug). TCRdb reprocessed the immunoSEQ multiplex PCR reads via MiXCR and lists one record per CDR3 protein. The data hold more than 110,000 distinct CDR3 sequences, with over 90% observed a single time. This chain connects TRBV7-9 to TRBJ1-2; 7 positions agree with TRBD1. The sample consisted of CD4+ T cells from PBMCs. The receptor comes from a human donor with Susac syndrome. The CDR3 coding sequence is TGTGCCAGCAGCTTGGCCTGGGACAGAGCTAACTATGGCTACACCTTC. Amino acid sequence: CASSLAWDRANYGYTF.